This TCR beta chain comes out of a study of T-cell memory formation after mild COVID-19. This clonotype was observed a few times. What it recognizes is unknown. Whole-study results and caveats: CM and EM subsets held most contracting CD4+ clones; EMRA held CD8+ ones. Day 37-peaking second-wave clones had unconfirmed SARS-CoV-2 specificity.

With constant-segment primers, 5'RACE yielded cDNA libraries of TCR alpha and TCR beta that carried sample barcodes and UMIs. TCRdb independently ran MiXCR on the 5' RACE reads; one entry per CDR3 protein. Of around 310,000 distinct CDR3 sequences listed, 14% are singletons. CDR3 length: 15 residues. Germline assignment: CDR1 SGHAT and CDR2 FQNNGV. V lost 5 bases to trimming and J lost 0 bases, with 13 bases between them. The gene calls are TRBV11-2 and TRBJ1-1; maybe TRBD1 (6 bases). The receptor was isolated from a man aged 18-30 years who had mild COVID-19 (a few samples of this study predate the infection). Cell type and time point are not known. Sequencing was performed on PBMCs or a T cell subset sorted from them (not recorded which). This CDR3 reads CASSPRTVMNTEAFF. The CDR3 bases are TGTGCCAGCAGCCCGAGGACAGTGATGAACACTGAAGCTTTCTTT.